This entry lists 7 T cell receptor beta chains sequenced from one sample in a study of blood T cell repertoires in COVID-19. Profiling relied on immunoSEQ multiplex PCR, and the TCRdb table lists in-frame clones only, not all of them. Altogether about 64,000 clones are present, around four fifths being singletons, with the ten largest covering 14% to 15%. Specimen: peripheral blood. All receptors derive from an older man with acute or convalescent COVID-19.

In its sample, this clone was seen a few times. This chain connects TRBV6-6 to TRBJ1-4; D is unresolved. Germline V CDR1 and CDR2: MNHNY, SVGAGI (reference sequence). The CDR3 covers 14 residues. V lost 8 bases and J lost 5, with 15 bases in between. CDR3 loop: CASQGRGTNEKLFF. In DNA form, the CDR3 reads TGTGCCAGCCAAGGTCGAGGTACAAATGAAAAACTGTTTTTT.

The V and J genes are TRBV4-1 and TRBJ2-1, with a weak D call TRBD2 (6 bases). This CDR3 is built from 16 residues. The V end lost 3 bases, the J end lost 5 bases, and 17 bases lay between the germline ends. From germline, CDR1 is MGHRA and CDR2 YSYEKL. The CDR3 sequence: CASSHPRGGLNNEQFF. The CDR3 bases are TGCGCCAGCAGCCATCCCCGTGGGGGACTCAACAATGAGCAGTTCTTC.

The chain carries TRBV18 and TRBJ1-2; D gene unclear. The CDR3 spans 12 residues. Trimming pared 5 bases from V and 5 bases from J, leaving 9 bases between. Per the germline V gene, CDR1 is KGHSH and CDR2 is LQKENI. The CDR3 protein is CASSGQDYGYTF. The CDR3 coding sequence is TGTGCCAGCTCAGGGCAGGATTATGGCTACACCTTC. Based on the CDR3 plus reference TRBV18 and TRBJ1-2, the full variable domain is NAGVMQNPRHLVRRRGQEARLRCSPMKGHSHVYWYRQLPEEGLKFMVYLQKENIIDESGMPKERFSAEFPKEGPSILRIQQVVRGDSAAYFCASSGQDYGYTFGSGTRLTVV.

This clone has just a few counts. The rearrangement joins TRBV14 to TRBJ1-2, with no clear D. The CDR3 is made up of 13 amino acids. Germline lookup yields CDR1 SGHDN and CDR2 FVKESK. V was pared by 5 bases and J by 4 bases, with 11 bases between. The CDR3 is CASSAARLYGYTF. Written as DNA, the CDR3 is TGTGCCAGCAGCGCCGCTAGGCTCTATGGCTACACCTTC.

The genes are TRBV6-5 and TRBJ1-1, with unresolved D. V lost 7 bases, J lost 4 bases, and 13 bases lay in between. This CDR3 comprises 13 residues. Germline CDR1 and CDR2: MNHEY and SVGAGI. The DNA for the CDR3 is TGTGCCAGCACCCTGAGTGACATCACTGAAGCTTTCTTT. Encoded protein: CASTLSDITEAFF.

The chain combines TRBV2 with TRBJ1-2; D is unresolved. With 8 bases removed from V and 5 bases from J, the gap between germline ends came to 9 bases. Per germline, CDR1 SNHLY and CDR2 FYNNEI. This CDR3 contains 11 residues. The DNA for the CDR3 is TGTGCCAGCCTGAGGTCGTATGGCTACACCTTC. Encoded protein: CASLRSYGYTF.

The chain carries TRBV7-9 and TRBJ2-3; maybe TRBD1 (5 bases). The CDR3 extends over 14 amino acids. CDR1 SEHNR and CDR2 FQNEAQ come from the germline V gene (reference sequence). V lost 2 bases and J lost 3, with 9 bases in between. CDR3 sequence reads: CASSLKGSTDTQYF. The CDR3, as DNA: TGTGCCAGCAGCTTAAAGGGGTCTACAGATACGCAGTATTTT.